These 25 T cell receptor beta chains share one sample of origin, sequenced in a study of CD8 T cells in ankylosing spondylitis. Regarding the study as a whole: What seemed typical of ankylosing spondylitis blood was a TCR beta motif built from several highly homologous variants.

Via MiXCR, TCRdb re-called the 5' RACE reads, giving one row per CDR3 protein. Among roughly 440,000 distinct CDR3 sequences listed, roughly 15% were seen once. Antigens of these TCRs are unknown. Input material: blood, either unsorted or a sorted T cell fraction (not recorded which). These receptor sequences come from a male donor with ankylosing spondylitis.

The gene calls are TRBV20-1 and TRBJ1-1; the D gene is possibly TRBD1 (5 bases). V was clipped by 6 bases and J by 0 bases, with 14 bases between them. Germline V gene sequence: CDR1 DFQATT, CDR2 SNEGSKA (reference sequence). The CDR3 loop spans 14 amino acids. The CDR3 sequence: CSAPGGTMNTEAFF. CDR3 DNA sequence: TGCAGTGCACCCGGGGGTACTATGAACACTGAAGCTTTCTTT.

This clonotype was picked up a small number of times. This rearrangement joins TRBV5-1 to TRBJ1-4; D is possibly TRBD1 (5 bases). The CDR3 loop spans 14 amino acids. With 5 bases removed from V and 5 bases from J, the gap between germline ends came to 13 bases. The germline V gene encodes CDR1 SGHRS and CDR2 YFSETQ. As DNA, the CDR3 is TGCGCCAGCAGGGCCGGGGCCCAAAATGAAAAACTGTTTTTT. Translation gives CASRAGAQNEKLFF.

This clonotype was counted only a few times. This chain links TRBV19 with TRBJ1-2; D not certain. V lost 3 bases and J lost 4, with 9 bases in between. The CDR3 extends over 13 amino acids. Per germline, CDR1 LNHDA and CDR2 SQIVND (reference sequence). Here the CDR3 DNA reads TGTGCCAGTAGTATTAAGGCCTCCTATGGCTACACCTTC. This translates into CASSIKASYGYTF.

The chain joins TRBV5-1 to TRBJ1-2; D uncertain. Looked up from germline, CDR1 is SGHRS and CDR2 is YFSETQ. Between the trimmed V and J ends, which lost 7 bases and 5 bases, there was a span of 15 bases. The CDR3 covers 13 residues. For the CDR3, the DNA is TGCGCCAGCTCTCTGGGCAGAGCTTATGGCTACACCTTC. The encoded protein is CASSLGRAYGYTF.

This clonotype was detected a few times. This chain links TRBV12-3 or TRBV12-4 with TRBJ2-3, with D hard to call. V lost 2 bases and J lost 1, with 19 bases in between. This CDR3 is 18 amino acids long. This CDR3 is CASSLFGSSLGGTDTQYF. CDR3 DNA: TGTGCCAGCAGTTTATTCGGGTCGTCCCTAGGTGGCACAGATACGCAGTATTTT.

This clonotype has more than one count but fewer than ten. V gene TRBV2 combines with J gene TRBJ2-7; 8 bases are shared with TRBD2. Germline-derived CDR1 and CDR2 are SNHLY and FYNNEI. This CDR3 is 15 amino acids long. V was pared by 7 bases and J by 0 bases, with 8 bases of the junction left unmatched. The CDR3 nucleotides are TGTGCCAGCAACTCGGGGGGGGGAGGCTCCTACGAGCAGTACTTC. It encodes CASNSGGGGSYEQYF.

The V and J genes are TRBV6-1 and TRBJ1-1, with 10 bases lining up with TRBD1. This CDR3 is built from 11 residues. In germline, CDR1 is MNHNS, CDR2 SASEGT. V trimming: 9 bases; J trimming: 10 bases; junction bases outside the gene matches: 5. For the CDR3, the DNA is TGTGCCAGTGACAGGGGGCATGGAGCTTTCTTT. It codes for CASDRGHGAFF.

The J gene is TRBJ2-2, the V gene TRBV9; TRBD1 agrees at 7 bases. The CDR3 contains 14 residues. Trimming cost V 5 bases and J 0 bases; bases outside gene matches: 1. The germline CDR1 and CDR2 sequences are SGDLS and YYNGEE. CDR3 amino acids: CASRGQSNTGELFF. DNA for the CDR3: TGTGCCAGCAGGGGACAGTCGAACACCGGGGAGCTGTTTTTT.

This clonotype has more than one count but fewer than ten. The chain is built from TRBV6-1 and TRBJ2-5, with a weak D call TRBD2 (7 bases). Germline V CDR1 and CDR2: MNHNS, SASEGT. V was clipped by 0 bases and J by 0 bases, with 17 bases between them. This CDR3 contains 18 residues. The chain's CDR3 is CASSEAPGGRLYQETQYF. The CDR3, as DNA: TGTGCCAGCAGTGAAGCGCCGGGGGGCAGACTGTACCAAGAGACCCAGTACTTC.

This clonotype has a count of ten or more. This chain connects TRBV5-1 to TRBJ2-1; D may be TRBD2 (6 bases). The CDR3 has 14 residues. Looked up from germline, CDR1 is SGHRS and CDR2 is YFSETQ. The germline V and J ends were trimmed by 0 bases and 4 bases, with 8 bases remaining between them. CDR3 region: CASSLGAGYNEQFF. The CDR3 coding sequence is TGCGCCAGCAGCTTGGGGGCGGGGTACAATGAGCAGTTCTTC.

At least ten counts were recorded for this clonotype. This chain uses TRBV4-1 with TRBJ2-4; D perhaps matches TRBD1 (6 bases). Trimming left V 1 base short and J 3 bases short, with 10 bases between. The germline gives CDR1 MGHRA, CDR2 YSYEKL. CDR3 size: 15 residues. The CDR3 loop is CASSQVGAVKNIQYF. As DNA, the CDR3 is TGCGCCAGCAGCCAAGTGGGGGCAGTCAAAAACATTCAGTACTTC.

The genes are TRBV7-9 and TRBJ1-5, with D possibly matching TRBD1 (6 bases). This CDR3 has 14 residues. CDR1 and CDR2 from the germline V gene are SEHNR and FQNEAQ (reference sequence). The ends were cut back, 5 bases at V and 3 bases at J, with 11 bases in the middle. CDR3 loop: CASSPDRYNQPQHF. CDR3 nucleotide sequence: TGTGCCAGCAGCCCGGACAGATACAATCAGCCCCAGCATTTT.

The chain's CDR3 is CASRGQGRSGELFF. The CDR3 nucleotides are TGTGCCAGCAGAGGACAGGGCAGATCCGGGGAGCTGTTTTTT. This chain links TRBV6-2 or TRBV6-3 with TRBJ2-2; 8 bases align to TRBD1. The ends lost 6 bases at V and 6 bases at J; junction bases unmatched: 6. This CDR3 contains 14 residues. Germline V gene data show CDR1 as MNHEY and CDR2 as SVGEGT.

J is TRBJ2-1 and V is TRBV24-1; D call uncertain. Between the trimmed V and J ends, which lost 4 bases and 9 bases, there was a span of 9 bases. CDR1 is KGHDR and CDR2 is SFDVKD in the germline V gene. The CDR3 totals 12 residues. CDR3 protein: CATSDQRSEQFF. CDR3 coding DNA: TGTGCCACCAGTGACCAACGGTCTGAGCAGTTCTTC.

The chain recombines TRBV27 with TRBJ2-1; possible D gene TRBD1, 6 bases. The CDR3 has 15 amino acids. The ends were cut back, 3 bases at V and 3 bases at J, with 12 bases in the middle. Looked up from germline, CDR1 is MNHEY and CDR2 is SMNVEV (reference sequence). The DNA of the CDR3 is TGTGCCAGCAGTTTCCGACAGGTCAACTACAATGAGCAGTTCTTC. This encodes CASSFRQVNYNEQFF.

The rearrangement uses TRBV5-1 and TRBJ2-3; D is ambiguous. The V gene lost 4 bases and the J gene lost 0 bases, with 15 bases spanning the gap. The CDR3 sequence is 16 residues long. The germline V gene has CDR1 SGHRS and CDR2 YFSETQ. CDR3 DNA sequence: TGCGCCAGCAGCCCCCCGACCGAGACTAGCACAGATACGCAGTATTTT. Translating gives CASSPPTETSTDTQYF.

The chain recombines TRBV7-8 with TRBJ1-5, with D hard to call. This CDR3 has 15 residues. Trimming stripped 5 bases from V and 7 bases from J, with 18 bases between. Germline assignment: CDR1 SGHVS and CDR2 FQNEAQ. The CDR3 reads CASSPLSTAGQPQHF. CDR3 coding DNA: TGTGCCAGCAGCCCCCTATCGACGGCGGGGCAGCCCCAGCATTTT. The whole variable domain, filled in from reference TRBV7-8 and TRBJ1-5, reads GAGVSQSPRYKVAKRGQDVALRCDPISGHVSLFWYQQALGQGPEFLTYFQNEAQLDKSGLPSDRFFAERPEGSVSTLKIQRTQQEDSAVYLCASSPLSTAGQPQHFGDGTRLSIL.

The rearrangement links TRBV5-1 to TRBJ2-7; 14 bases fit TRBD2. CDR3 length equals 15 residues. J was trimmed by 6 bases and V by 4 bases; bases with no gene match: 6. Germline V gives CDR1 SGHRS, CDR2 YFSETQ. CDR3 sequence reads: CASSRIGTSGGEQYF. The DNA for the CDR3 is TGCGCCAGCAGCCGGATTGGGACTAGCGGGGGCGAGCAGTACTTC.

This sequence joins TRBV20-1 and TRBJ2-1, with 8 bases matching TRBD2. The CDR3 length is 13 residues. V shed 8 bases and J 5 bases; nucleotides not matched to a gene: 8. Germline CDR1 DFQATT, CDR2 SNEGSKA (reference sequence). The CDR3 loop is CSPYGTSHNEQFF. DNA for the CDR3: TGCAGTCCATATGGGACTAGTCACAATGAGCAGTTCTTC.

This clonotype was counted between two and nine times. V usage is TRBV6-1 and J usage is TRBJ2-7, with TRBD2 identical over 10 bases. The CDR3 length is 15 residues. Germline values: CDR1 MNHNS, CDR2 SASEGT. J lost 2 bases, V lost 5 bases, and 6 bases had no gene match. CDR3 in DNA: TGTGCCAGCAGTCAAACTAGCGGGGTTACCTACGAGCAGTACTTC. Protein: CASSQTSGVTYEQYF.

The genes are TRBV7-2 and TRBJ2-7, with 12 bases matching TRBD2. This CDR3 is 14 amino acids long. V lost 3 bases, J lost 5 bases, and 2 bases stayed unmatched. Germline assignment: CDR1 SGHTA and CDR2 FQGNSA. The CDR3 coding sequence is TGTGCCAGCAGCTTGACTAGCGGGAGTGACGAGCAGTACTTC. This encodes CASSLTSGSDEQYF. Filled out from reference TRBV7-2 and TRBJ2-7, the complete variable domain reads GAGVSQSPSNKVTEKGKDVELRCDPISGHTALYWYRQSLGQGLEFLIYFQGNSAPDKSGLPSDRFSAERTGGSVSTLTIQRTQQEDSAVYLCASSLTSGSDEQYFGPGTRLTVT.

In its sample, this clonotype was seen a few times. J is TRBJ2-7 and V is TRBV10-3; TRBD2 agrees at 11 bases. The CDR3 has 14 residues. The germline gives CDR1 ENHRY, CDR2 SYGVKD. J lost 4 bases, V lost 4 bases, and 3 bases had no gene match. The CDR3 protein is CAISGGLAGYEQYF. In DNA form, the CDR3 reads TGTGCCATCAGTGGAGGACTAGCGGGTTACGAGCAGTACTTC.

The chain uses TRBV29-1 and TRBJ2-7; D gene unclear. V was trimmed by 4 bases and J by 2 bases, leaving 9 bases between them. Germline V gene data show CDR1 as SQVTM and CDR2 as ANQGSEA. CDR3 size: 12 residues. CDR3 coding DNA: TGCAGCGTTGCCGACAAGGCCTACGAGCAGTACTTC. Translation gives CSVADKAYEQYF.

This clonotype was seen only a few times. V usage is TRBV3-1 and J usage is TRBJ1-1, with a tentative D call TRBD1 (5 bases). This CDR3 region has 14 residues. Trimming left V 6 bases short and J 5 bases short, with 16 bases between. Germline lookup yields CDR1 LGHDT and CDR2 YNNKEL (reference sequence). The CDR3 DNA reads as TGTGCCAGCAGACCCGGGACCTACGAAACTGAAGCTTTCTTT. Its translation: CASRPGTYETEAFF.

The chain combines TRBV11-2 with TRBJ1-4; possibly TRBD1 for D (6 bases). The CDR3 length is 15 residues. The V end lost 6 bases, the J end lost 3 bases, and 14 bases lay between the germline ends. Germline assignment: CDR1 SGHAT and CDR2 FQNNGV. This CDR3 is CASSRGTHSNEKLFF. The CDR3 DNA reads as TGTGCCAGCAGTCGAGGGACACACTCTAATGAAAAACTGTTTTTT.